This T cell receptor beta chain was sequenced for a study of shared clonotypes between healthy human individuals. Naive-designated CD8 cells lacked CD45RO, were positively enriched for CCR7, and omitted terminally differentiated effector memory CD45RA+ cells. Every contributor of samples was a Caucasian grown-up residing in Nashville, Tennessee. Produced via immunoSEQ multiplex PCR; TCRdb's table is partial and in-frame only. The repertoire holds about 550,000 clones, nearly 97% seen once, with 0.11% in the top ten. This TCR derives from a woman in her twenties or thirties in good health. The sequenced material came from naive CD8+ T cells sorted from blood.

CDR3: CASSGRITTSGFYNEQFF. Written as DNA, the CDR3 is TGTGCCAGCAGTGGGCGAATAACGACTAGCGGATTCTACAATGAGCAGTTCTTC. The chain employs TRBV2 and TRBJ2-1; TRBD2 aligns across 9 bases. J lost 3 bases, V lost 4 bases, and 13 bases had no gene match. The CDR3 covers 18 residues. Germline CDR1 SNHLY, CDR2 FYNNEI.